What follows describes a single T cell receptor (beta chain). Assay used: immunoSEQ multiplex PCR; TCRdb lists only in-frame clones, some missing. The repertoire holds under 200,000 clones, with approximately 90% as singletons. This entry comes from a study of blood T cell repertoires in COVID-19. The V end was cut by 4 bases, the J end by 4 bases, with 10 bases between. CDR3 length: 13 residues. Per germline, CDR1 MNHEY and CDR2 SVGEGT. In Cohort 3, a recovered donor had either two negative PCRs, clearance, or symptom resolution. This TCR came from a woman aged 50 to 60 who had recovered from COVID-19. This sequence joins TRBV6-2 or TRBV6-3 and TRBJ1-1; tentatively, D is TRBD1 (5 bases). The sequenced sample consisted of PBMCs or T cells enriched from blood (not recorded which). CDR3 in DNA: TGTGCCAGCAGTTTCGCCCAGGGCACTGAAGCTTTCTTT. This encodes CASSFAQGTEAFF.